Shown below are 25 T cell receptor beta chains from a single sample sequenced in a study of cytomegalovirus exposure and HLA in healthy donors. 60 Vbeta and 13 Jbeta primers were used in PCR. Here immunoSEQ multiplex PCR was the method, and the copy in TCRdb shows in-frame clones only, minus some. The sample records some 51,000 clones, roughly 70% being singletons. The sample comprised PBMCs. Source of these receptors: a man between 40 and 49 years old in good health and CMV-seropositive.

V and J are TRBV4-3 and TRBJ1-2; 7 bases are shared with TRBD1. The CDR3 has 16 amino acids. Germline trimming cut 1 base from V and 8 bases from J; bases unmatched to any gene: 13. In germline, CDR1 is LGHNA, CDR2 YSLEER. The CDR3, as DNA: TGCGCCAGCAGCCAAGCCCGAGACAGGGTGACGGGAGGCTACACCTTC. Translated, it gives CASSQARDRVTGGYTF.

This sequence joins TRBV7-2 and TRBJ2-5, with D possibly TRBD1 on 6 matching bases. Germline CDR1 and CDR2: SGHTA and FQGNSA. V was pared by 2 bases and J by 5 bases, with 12 bases between. The CDR3 sequence is 14 residues long. The CDR3 DNA follows: TGTGCCAGCAGCTTAAAGACCCAGGGGGAGACCCAGTACTTC. Protein sequence: CASSLKTQGETQYF.

This chain uses TRBV9 with TRBJ1-2; 12 nucleotides align to TRBD1. Trimming took 4 bases from V and 7 from J; bases not matched to a gene: 14. CDR1 SGDLS and CDR2 YYNGEE come from the germline V gene. CDR3 length: 17 amino acids. The chain's CDR3 is CASSSRGDRGPILGYTF. Written as DNA, the CDR3 is TGTGCCAGCAGCTCCCGTGGGGACAGGGGGCCTATCCTTGGCTACACCTTC.

V and J are TRBV5-1 and TRBJ1-4; perhaps TRBD1 as D (6 bases). This CDR3 has 14 residues. V dropped 3 bases and J dropped 0 bases, with 6 bases sitting between them. Germline values: CDR1 SGHRS, CDR2 YFSETQ. The CDR3 DNA follows: TGCGCCAGCAGCTGGACAGCAACTAATGAAAAACTGTTTTTT. It translates to CASSWTATNEKLFF.

This chain joins TRBV4-2 and TRBJ1-5; a possible D gene is TRBD1 (6 bases). Trimming shortened V by 3 bases and J by 0 bases, and 12 bases separated the two germline ends. CDR1 and CDR2 from the germline V gene are LGHNA and YNFKEQ. CDR3 size: 16 residues. The CDR3 loop reads CASSQDSTYSNQPQHF. In nucleotides, the CDR3 is TGTGCCAGCAGCCAGGACAGCACCTATAGCAATCAGCCCCAGCATTTT.

CDR3 DNA sequence: TGTGCCAGCAGTGTAGACAGGGCCATGGTCAATCAGCCCCAGCATTTT. Encoded protein: CASSVDRAMVNQPQHF. The V gene is TRBV2, the J gene TRBJ1-5, with 7 positions matching TRBD1. Trimming took 4 bases from V and 3 from J; bases not matched to a gene: 9. Germline values: CDR1 SNHLY, CDR2 FYNNEI. The CDR3 runs 16 residues. Based on the CDR3 plus reference TRBV2 and TRBJ1-5, the full variable domain is EPEVTQTPSHQVTQMGQEVILRCVPISNHLYFYWYRQILGQKVEFLVSFYNNEISEKSEIFDDQFSVERPDGSNFTLKIRSTKLEDSAMYFCASSVDRAMVNQPQHFGDGTRLSIL.

In this sample, this clone turned up once. V and J are TRBV28 and TRBJ1-3; D remains unclear. V was clipped by 5 bases and J by 13 bases, with 12 bases between them. Germline V gives CDR1 MDHEN, CDR2 SYDVKM. This CDR3 is 11 amino acids long. The CDR3: CASSQGLPIYF. CDR3 DNA: TGTGCCAGCAGTCAAGGACTCCCGATATATTTT.

The chain carries TRBV19 and TRBJ2-1, with 8 bases lining up with TRBD1. The germline CDR1 and CDR2 sequences are LNHDA and SQIVND (reference sequence). V was pared by 5 bases and J by 0 bases, with 3 bases of the junction left unmatched. The CDR3 length is 15 residues. CDR3 loop: CASSGDRSSYNEQFF. DNA of the CDR3: TGTGCCAGTAGTGGGGACAGGAGCTCCTACAATGAGCAGTTCTTC.

This chain uses TRBV10-3 with TRBJ2-7; D is perhaps TRBD1 (7 bases). The CDR3 is 13 amino acids. Germline assignment: CDR1 ENHRY and CDR2 SYGVKD. V lost 4 bases and J lost 9, with 16 bases in between. The CDR3 DNA sequence: TGTGCCATCAGTGCCACAGGGGAGGAGGGGCAGTACTTC. This gives the protein CAISATGEEGQYF.

This clone was seen just once. The chain is built from TRBV6-1 and TRBJ2-1, with 16 bases lining up with TRBD2. CDR3 length equals 17 residues. CDR1 MNHNS and CDR2 SASEGT come from the germline V gene. V lost 3 bases, J lost 7 bases, and 6 bases stayed unmatched. Written as DNA, the CDR3 is TGTGCCAGCAGTGATCCGGGACTAGCGGGGGGGCAAAATGAGCAGTTCTTC. It codes for CASSDPGLAGGQNEQFF.

This chain connects TRBV5-1 to TRBJ1-2, with D maybe TRBD1 (6 bases). The CDR3 runs 16 residues. The V end lost 0 bases, the J end lost 1 base, and 13 bases lay between the germline ends. Germline V gives CDR1 SGHRS, CDR2 YFSETQ. The CDR3 DNA sequence: TGCGCCAGCAGCTTGGCCCCGGGCAGGGGTAACTATGGCTACACCTTC. This sequence encodes CASSLAPGRGNYGYTF. Based on the CDR3 plus reference TRBV5-1 and TRBJ1-2, the full variable domain is KAGVTQTPRYLIKTRGQQVTLSCSPISGHRSVSWYQQTPGQGLQFLFEYFSETQRNKGNFPGRFSGRQFSNSRSEMNVSTLELGDSALYLCASSLAPGRGNYGYTFGSGTRLTVV.

V usage is TRBV5-1 and J usage is TRBJ2-7; 9 bases agree with TRBD1. Trimming took 0 bases from V and 4 from J; bases not matched to a gene: 2. There are 14 residues in the CDR3. The germline V gene has CDR1 SGHRS and CDR2 YFSETQ. CDR3: CASSLAGTGYEQYF. As DNA, the CDR3 is TGCGCCAGCAGCTTGGCCGGGACAGGGTACGAGCAGTACTTC.

V is TRBV18 and J is TRBJ2-5; 8 bases are shared with TRBD1. The CDR3 runs 13 residues. V trimming: 3 bases; J trimming: 4 bases; junction bases outside the gene matches: 1. CDR1 KGHSH and CDR2 LQKENI come from the germline V gene. This CDR3 is CASSPGQGETQYF. The CDR3 bases are TGTGCCAGCTCACCCGGACAGGGAGAGACCCAGTACTTC.

The chain carries TRBV5-1 and TRBJ1-4; TRBD1 might be the D (6 bases). V lost 4 bases and J 2 bases, leaving 12 bases between the germline ends. This CDR3 region has 15 residues. The germline gives CDR1 SGHRS, CDR2 YFSETQ. DNA for the CDR3: TGCGCCAGCAGCGACCCCCAGGGGACTAATGAAAAACTGTTTTTT. Translating it yields CASSDPQGTNEKLFF.

This clone was recorded a few times. This rearrangement joins TRBV6-1 to TRBJ2-3, with D perhaps matching TRBD2 (6 bases). Looked up from germline, CDR1 is MNHNS and CDR2 is SASEGT. This CDR3 contains 14 residues. V was pared by 5 bases and J by 3 bases, with 12 bases between. The CDR3 sequence: CASSTSSETDTQYF. In nucleotides, the CDR3 is TGTGCCAGCAGTACCTCTAGCGAGACAGATACGCAGTATTTT.

This CDR3 reads CASSDGGTDGYTF. The CDR3 region has the DNA TGTGCCAGCAGTGATGGGGGGACAGATGGCTACACCTTC. The chain joins TRBV2 to TRBJ1-2; 7 bases agree with TRBD1. The length of the CDR3 is 13 residues. Germline V gives CDR1 SNHLY, CDR2 FYNNEI. The ends lost 3 bases at V and 6 bases at J; junction bases unmatched: 4.

The genes are TRBV9 and TRBJ2-1, with D tentatively TRBD2 (6 bases). Germline CDR1 is SGDLS and CDR2 is YYNGEE. CDR3 size: 17 residues. With 0 bases removed from V and 2 bases from J, the gap between germline ends came to 15 bases. The CDR3 region is CASSVASRRGAYNEQFF. The CDR3 DNA sequence: TGTGCCAGCAGCGTAGCTAGCCGGAGGGGTGCCTACAATGAGCAGTTCTTC.

This chain links TRBV7-9 with TRBJ1-1; possible D gene TRBD1, 5 bases. The CDR3 covers 16 residues. Germline loops: CDR1 SEHNR, CDR2 FQNEAQ (reference sequence). Trimming pared 1 base from V and 0 bases from J, leaving 12 bases between. The CDR3 coding sequence is TGTGCCAGCAGCTTAGACCCTCGGGGGATGAACACTGAAGCTTTCTTT. Its protein is CASSLDPRGMNTEAFF.

This chain joins TRBV4-2 and TRBJ2-3; 8 bases are shared with TRBD2. Per germline, CDR1 LGHNA and CDR2 YNFKEQ. The V gene end was trimmed by 3 bases and the J gene end by 1 base; junction bases not matched to a gene: 9. The CDR3 length is 17 residues. The CDR3: CASSQPLAGVGTDTQYF. CDR3 nucleotide sequence: TGTGCCAGCAGCCAGCCCCTAGCGGGTGTAGGCACAGATACGCAGTATTTT.

On this clone: The same CDR3 also results from other DNA sequences found in this sample. This sequence joins TRBV5-1 and TRBJ2-2, with TRBD1 matching over 11 bases. Germline-derived CDR1 and CDR2 are SGHRS and YFSETQ. The V gene end was trimmed by 4 bases and the J gene end by 3 bases; junction bases not matched to a gene: 2. CDR3 length: 15 residues. CDR3 protein: CASSLGQGDTGELFF. The CDR3 bases are TGCGCCAGCAGCCTGGGACAGGGGGACACCGGGGAGCTGTTTTTT.

This clone is a singleton in its sample. The rearrangement joins TRBV28 to TRBJ2-7; 7 nucleotides align to TRBD2. Germline V gene lookup returns CDR1 MDHEN and CDR2 SYDVKM. The CDR3 has 15 residues. The ends lost 3 bases at V and 7 bases at J; junction bases unmatched: 12. CDR3 DNA: TGTGCCAGCAGTTTGAGCCCTCGGACTAGTGGGGAGCAGTACTTC. Encoded protein: CASSLSPRTSGEQYF.

The V call is TRBV28, the J call TRBJ1-4; 7 bases are shared with TRBD1. J lost 0 bases, V lost 3 bases, and 7 bases had no gene match. This CDR3 contains 17 residues. CDR1 is MDHEN and CDR2 is SYDVKM in the germline V gene. CDR3 protein: CASSFFRQGATNEKLFF. The CDR3, as DNA: TGTGCCAGCAGTTTCTTCCGACAGGGCGCAACTAATGAAAAACTGTTTTTT.

This chain connects TRBV4-3 to TRBJ2-1, with D maybe TRBD1 (5 bases). The CDR3 contains 14 residues. Trimming shortened V by 4 bases and J by 9 bases, and 16 bases separated the two germline ends. CDR1 is LGHNA, CDR2 YSLEER, per germline. The CDR3 region is CASSPGFPPGEQFF. The CDR3 nucleotides read TGCGCCAGCAGCCCAGGGTTTCCCCCCGGTGAGCAGTTCTTC.

Only a few counts were recorded for this clone. The V gene is TRBV27, the J gene TRBJ2-5; no firm D call. The CDR3 has 13 amino acids. The V gene lost 3 bases and the J gene lost 5 bases, with 10 bases spanning the gap. Germline V gene sequence: CDR1 MNHEY, CDR2 SMNVEV (reference sequence). The CDR3 loop reads CASSFYPYETQYF. The CDR3 DNA is TGTGCCAGCAGTTTCTATCCGTACGAGACCCAGTACTTC.

The genes are TRBV5-4 and TRBJ2-1; a weak D match, TRBD2 (7 bases). Germline-derived CDR1 and CDR2 are SGHNT and YYREEE (reference sequence). The CDR3 is 15 residues long. The germline V and J ends were trimmed by 4 bases and 3 bases, with 14 bases remaining between them. CDR3 amino acids: CASSGRGGVYNEQFF. In DNA form, the CDR3 reads TGTGCCAGCAGCGGTAGGGGGGGGGTCTACAATGAGCAGTTCTTC.